In this sample, the clone carrying this TCR beta chain turned up once. Its specificity is unknown. Each CDR3 protein is one row after TCRdb ran MiXCR on the reads. The data contain about half a million distinct CDR3 sequences, roughly 34% of them singletons. These data belong to a study of T cell repertoires in cytomegalovirus infection. Study in general: Public TCR beta signatures provided an indication of both CMV infection and a matching HLA type. General observations from the study: Dominating the ex vivo response were TCR beta clonotypes that were CMV-specific and HLA-C-restricted.

Between the trimmed V and J ends, which lost 2 bases and 8 bases, there was a span of 10 bases. Germline CDR1 is SGHVT and CDR2 is SQSDAQ. This CDR3 is built from 13 residues. Sequenced here: cultured PBMCs, sampled from culture after CMV antigen stimulation. V usage is TRBV7-4 and J usage is TRBJ2-1, with D unclear. This TCR was recovered from a human donor in good health (CMV status not recorded). Some clones in this sample may be carry-over from other donors' samples. The CDR3 loop reads CASSLNRRDEQFF. As DNA, the CDR3 is TGTGCCAGCAGCTTAAACCGACGCGATGAGCAGTTCTTC.